The T cell receptor (beta chain) described here comes from a study of shared clonotypes between healthy human individuals. Produced via immunoSEQ multiplex PCR; TCRdb's table is partial and in-frame only. The sample has over a million clones, 70% to 80% seen once; the top ten hold 1.5%. The CDR3 length is 14 residues. V gave up 3 bases and J gave up 7 bases; unmatched junction bases: 3. Germline assignment: CDR1 SGDLS and CDR2 YYNGEE. Sequences were obtained from memory CD4+ T cells sorted from blood. Subset indicated: CD45RA-negative fraction. The TCR sequence derives from a man aged 18 to 30 in good health. The genes are TRBV9 and TRBJ1-6; 8 nucleotides align to TRBD1. CDR3 bases: TGTGCCAGCAGCGCCCGACAGGGGAATTCACCCCTCCACTTT. Translating gives CASSARQGNSPLHF. The entire variable domain, with the rest obtained from reference TRBV9 and TRBJ1-6, is as follows: DSGVTQTPKHLITATGQRVTLRCSPRSGDLSVYWYQQSLDQGLQFLIQYYNGEERAKGNILERFSAQQFPDLHSELNLSSLELGDSALYFCASSARQGNSPLHFGNGTRLTVT.